The present entry profiles one T cell receptor (beta chain) with its context. The antigen remains unidentified. The entry originates in a study of beta chain features in type 1 diabetes. Sorting produced populations that all topped 95% purity. General observations from the study: A moderate, significant TCRB CDR3 shortening appeared in type 1 diabetes across four CD4+ subsets.

Expressed TCRB transcripts were sequenced, since all the RNA that had been isolated was reverse transcribed. Sequencing of naive, central memory and regulatory T cell samples gave an average of roughly 3.5 million reads. Libraries were prepared by immunoSEQ multiplex PCR; TCRdb keeps only in-frame clonotypes and omits some of them. The sample consists of more than 140,000 clones, over 8% of them appearing once. J gave up 3 bases and V 7 bases, and 7 bases lay outside the gene matches. Germline assignment: CDR1 SQVTM and CDR2 ANQGSEA. CDR3 length: 14 amino acids. The origin of this receptor is a woman aged 40 to 50 in good health. The chain combines TRBV29-1 with TRBJ2-5; 11 bases line up with TRBD2. Sequenced: central memory CD4+ T cells from blood. The CDR3 coding sequence is TGCAGCGCCTCTTATAGCGGGGGGGAAGAGACCCAGTACTTC. Residues: CSASYSGGEETQYF.